Reported below is one T cell receptor (beta chain). Its matching antigen is unknown. The sample originates from a study of OX40 agonist ivuxolimab in advanced cancers. Regarding the study as a whole: Clones of CD4+ and CD8+ blood T cells grew by week 6 at doses of 0.1 to 3.0 mg/kg.

Profiled with immunoSEQ multiplex PCR; TCRdb holds only in-frame clones, not every one. Of about 82,000 clones listed, approximately 89% are singletons. V gave up 4 bases and J gave up 2 bases, with 20 bases separating them. CDR3 length: 17 residues. From germline, CDR1 is SGHNT and CDR2 YYREEE (reference sequence). V gene TRBV5-4 combines with J gene TRBJ2-3; D possibly corresponds to TRBD1 (7 bases). The receptor's source is an adult with an advanced solid tumor such as melanoma, head and neck, liver or kidney cancer. The input for sequencing was CD4+ or CD8+ T cells sorted from blood, taken in a trial of the OX40 agonist ivuxolimab. CDR3 in DNA: TGTGCCAGCAGCCCCCGGCGGGACAGCCGAAACACAGATACGCAGTATTTT. Its protein product is CASSPRRDSRNTDTQYF.